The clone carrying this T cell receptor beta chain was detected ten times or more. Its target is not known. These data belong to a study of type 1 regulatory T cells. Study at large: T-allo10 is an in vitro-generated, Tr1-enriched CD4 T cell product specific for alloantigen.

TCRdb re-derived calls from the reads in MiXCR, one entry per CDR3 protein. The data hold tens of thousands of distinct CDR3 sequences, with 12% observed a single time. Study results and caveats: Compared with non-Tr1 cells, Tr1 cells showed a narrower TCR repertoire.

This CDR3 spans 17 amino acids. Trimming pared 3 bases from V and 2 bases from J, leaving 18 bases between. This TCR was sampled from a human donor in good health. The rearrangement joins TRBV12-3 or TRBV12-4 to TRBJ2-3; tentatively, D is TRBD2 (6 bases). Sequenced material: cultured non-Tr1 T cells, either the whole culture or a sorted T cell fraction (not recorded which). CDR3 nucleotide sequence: TGTGCCAGCAGTTTTGAGGAGGGCCTAGGGAACACAGATACGCAGTATTTT. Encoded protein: CASSFEEGLGNTDTQYF.